Listed below are T cell receptor beta chains from one sample, sequenced in a study of graft-versus-host responses after intestinal transplantation. No antigen is known for these receptors. Generated by immunoSEQ multiplex PCR, the TCRdb table keeps only in-frame clones and is missing some. Of more than 65,000 clones in the sample, about nine tenths were seen once. Sequencing was performed on unstimulated CD8+ T cells sorted from spleen or lymph node cells, taken before intestinal transplant. All receptors come from a human donor who received an intestinal transplant. CDR3s include the opening cysteine and the closing phenylalanine or tryptophan. D genes are given only for firm matches. Only part of the rows carry a size: once, few, many, or a class if the clone is expanded.

>TRBV11-2|TRBJ1-5|NA|NA
TGTGCCAGCAGCTTATATCCCAATCAGCCCCAGCATTTT
CASSLYPNQPQHF
>TRBV5-4|TRBJ2-6|once|NA
TGTGCCAGCAGCTTTGGAGCATCTGGGGCCAACGTCCTGACTTTC
CASSFGASGANVLTF
>TRBV7-6|TRBJ2-7|NA|NA
TGTGCCAGCAGCTTAGCTATCCCGGGGGAGCAGTACTTC
CASSLAIPGEQYF
>TRBV7-9|TRBJ1-1|NA|NA
TGTGCCAGCAGCCCCAGGGCGACGGCCACTGAAGCTTTCTTT
CASSPRATATEAFF
>TRBV2|TRBJ1-4|NA|TRBD1
TGTGCCAGCACCATGACAGGGACGTATAATGAAAAACTGTTTTTT
CASTMTGTYNEKLFF
>TRBV10-2|TRBJ1-1|once|TRBD1
TGCGCCAGCAGTGCCAGGGGGGCCCACACTGAAGCTTTCTTT
CASSARGAHTEAFF
>TRBV12-5|TRBJ1-5|NA|TRBD1
TGTGCTAGTGCCCTGACAGGGGATACAATTCAGCCCCAGCATTTT
CASALTGDTIQPQHF
>TRBV5-8|TRBJ2-7|NA|TRBD1
TGTGCCAGCGAAAGGGACAGGAGAAGCTCCTACGAGCAGTACTTC
CASERDRRSSYEQYF
>TRBV19|TRBJ1-5|NA|NA
TGTGCCAGTAGTTCGGGGAGCCGCAATCAGCCCCAGCATTTT
CASSSGSRNQPQHF
>TRBV6-6|TRBJ1-2|NA|NA
TGTGCCAGCATGGCAGGGAAGGAAATTGTCTATGGCTACACCTTC
CASMAGKEIVYGYTF
>TRBV5-6|TRBJ2-1|NA|TRBD2
TGTGCCAGCACGCAGACTAGCGGTGTGAATGAGCAGTTCTTC
CASTQTSGVNEQFF
>TRBV27|TRBJ2-2|NA|TRBD1
TGTGCCAGCGAGGGGGCTACCGGGGAGCTGTTTTTT
CASEGATGELFF
>TRBV5-4|TRBJ1-1|NA|TRBD1
TGTGCCAGCAGCTCGGACAGGGGGGGCACTGAAGCTTTCTTT
CASSSDRGGTEAFF
>TRBV6-5|TRBJ1-1|NA|TRBD1
TGTGCCAGCAGGACAGGGTTGAACACTGAAGCTTTCTTT
CASRTGLNTEAFF
>TRBV6-5|TRBJ1-5|NA|NA
TGTGCCAGCAGCGGTGTGGGCCAGCCCCAGCATTTT
CASSGVGQPQHF
>TRBV6-5|TRBJ1-2|NA|NA
TGTGCCAGCAGTTACGGAGACTCAAACTATGGCTACACCTTC
CASSYGDSNYGYTF
>TRBV9|TRBJ2-7|once|NA
TGTGCCAGCAGCCCAGGGGCCTACGAGCAGTACTTC
CASSPGAYEQYF
>TRBV9|TRBJ2-3|once|TRBD2
TGTGCCAGCAGCCGAAGCGGGGGGGCCCTGGATACGCAGTATTTT
CASSRSGGALDTQYF
>TRBV25-1|TRBJ1-1|NA|NA
TGTGCCAGCAGTGAACCCGGAGTGATGAACACTGAAGCTTTCTTT
CASSEPGVMNTEAFF
>TRBV29-1|TRBJ1-3|NA|NA
TGCAGCGTTGAAGATCCAGGGGCTCCAAACACCATATATTTT
CSVEDPGAPNTIYF
>TRBV29-1|TRBJ1-1|NA|NA
TGCAGCGTTGGAGCAGGGCAACTGAACACTGAAGCTTTCTTT
CSVGAGQLNTEAFF
>TRBV19|TRBJ1-1|NA|NA
TGTGCCAGTAGTATAAATAACGGGGGGAACACTGAAGCTTTCTTT
CASSINNGGNTEAFF
>TRBV4-1|TRBJ1-2|NA|NA
TGCGCCAGCAGCCAAGTACAGGGTGATGGCTACACCTTC
CASSQVQGDGYTF
>TRBV15|TRBJ1-3|NA|NA
TGTGCCACCAGCAGAGACCCCCGGGACTTCTTAATGGGGGACACCATATATTTT
CATSRDPRDFLMGDTIYF
>TRBV9|TRBJ2-1|NA|TRBD2
TGTGCCAGCAGCCCATGGACTAGCGGAGCCACTGGTGAGCAGTTCTTC
CASSPWTSGATGEQFF
>TRBV19|TRBJ2-5|NA|NA
TGTGCCAGTAGTATGGCGACAGCATGGGGCGGAGAGACCCAGTACTTC
CASSMATAWGGETQYF